Each of the 6 T cell receptor beta chains below was sequenced from the same sample in a study of shared clonotypes between healthy human individuals. CD45RO-negative, CCR7-positively selected cells formed the naive CD8 fraction, excluding terminally differentiated effector memory CD45RA+ cells. Only in-frame clones appear in the TCRdb table, and some are missing; sequencing was by immunoSEQ multiplex PCR. The sample has about 2 million clones; about 94% are singletons. Material: naive CD8+ T cells sorted from blood. All receptors come from a man younger than 35 in good health.

This sequence joins TRBV25-1 and TRBJ2-5, with 10 positions matching TRBD1. The DNA end lines up better with TRBJ2-7; the J call may be wrong. The V gene's germline CDR1 is MGHDK and CDR2 SYGVNS. The CDR3 loop spans 16 amino acids. The CDR3 region is CASSGEPGQGTYEQYF. For the CDR3, the DNA is TGTGCCAGCAGTGGGGAACCGGGACAGGGGACCTACGAGCAGTACTTC.

The chain recombines TRBV27 with TRBJ1-6, with D maybe TRBD1 (6 bases). In germline, CDR1 is MNHEY, CDR2 SMNVEV (reference sequence). The CDR3 consists of 15 residues. V was shortened by 6 bases and J by 4 bases, with 13 bases between the two germline ends. The CDR3 DNA is TGTGCCAGCAGCTCTACAACAGGGTATAATTCACCCCTCCACTTT. Encoded protein: CASSSTTGYNSPLHF.

This chain joins TRBV9 and TRBJ2-1, with TRBD2 matching over 10 bases. The CDR3 is made up of 15 amino acids. V shed 3 bases and J 3 bases; nucleotides not matched to a gene: 3. Germline values: CDR1 SGDLS, CDR2 YYNGEE. CDR3 nucleotides: TGTGCCAGCAGCGCAGCGGGGGGGAACTACAATGAGCAGTTCTTC. As protein: CASSAAGGNYNEQFF.

J is TRBJ2-7 and V is TRBV2; D gene unclear. Germline V lookup: CDR1 SNHLY, CDR2 FYNNEI. The V end lost 2 bases, the J end lost 0 bases, and 26 bases lay between the germline ends. This CDR3 region has 20 residues. The CDR3 sequence: CASSEFPPWQSGDLSYEQYF. The CDR3 region has the DNA TGTGCCAGCAGTGAATTCCCCCCGTGGCAGTCCGGTGACCTCTCCTACGAGCAGTACTTC.

This clone was picked up one time. This chain links TRBV5-4 with TRBJ2-2; 16 bases are a match to TRBD2. CDR1 and CDR2 (germline): SGHNT, YYREEE (reference sequence). This CDR3 has 18 residues. Trimming removed 5 bases from V and 3 bases from J; junction bases left unmatched: 7. In nucleotides, the CDR3 is TGTGCCAGCAGTTCCGGGACTAGCGGGAGGGCCGACACCGGGGAGCTGTTTTTT. The encoded protein is CASSSGTSGRADTGELFF.

J is TRBJ2-5 and V is TRBV2; D is uncertain. V shed 3 bases and J shed 2 bases, with 10 bases lying between them. CDR1 SNHLY and CDR2 FYNNEI come from the germline V gene. The CDR3 extends over 14 amino acids. The CDR3 protein is CASSDPYRQETQYF. The CDR3 DNA reads as TGTGCCAGCAGTGATCCGTACAGACAAGAGACCCAGTACTTC. Complete variable domain (other parts from reference TRBV2 and TRBJ2-5): EPEVTQTPSHQVTQMGQEVILRCVPISNHLYFYWYRQILGQKVEFLVSFYNNEISEKSEIFDDQFSVERPDGSNFTLKIRSTKLEDSAMYFCASSDPYRQETQYFGPGTRLLVL.